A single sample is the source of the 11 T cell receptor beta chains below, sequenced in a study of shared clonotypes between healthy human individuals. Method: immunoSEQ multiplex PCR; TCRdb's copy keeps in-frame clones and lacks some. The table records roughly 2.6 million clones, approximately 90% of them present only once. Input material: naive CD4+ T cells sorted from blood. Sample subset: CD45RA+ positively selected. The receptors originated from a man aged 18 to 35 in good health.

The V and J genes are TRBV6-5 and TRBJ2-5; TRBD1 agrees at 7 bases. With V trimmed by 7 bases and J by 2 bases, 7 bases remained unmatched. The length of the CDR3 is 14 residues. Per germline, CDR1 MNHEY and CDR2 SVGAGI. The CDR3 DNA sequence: TGTGCCAGCAAGAGGGGGACAGTTCAAGAGACCCAGTACTTC. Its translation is CASKRGTVQETQYF.

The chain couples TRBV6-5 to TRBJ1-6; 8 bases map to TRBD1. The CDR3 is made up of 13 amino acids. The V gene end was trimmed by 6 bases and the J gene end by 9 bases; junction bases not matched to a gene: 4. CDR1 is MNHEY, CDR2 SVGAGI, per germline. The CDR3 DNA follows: TGTGCCAGCAGAACAGGGGGAAGTTCACCCCTCCACTTT. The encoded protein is CASRTGGSSPLHF.

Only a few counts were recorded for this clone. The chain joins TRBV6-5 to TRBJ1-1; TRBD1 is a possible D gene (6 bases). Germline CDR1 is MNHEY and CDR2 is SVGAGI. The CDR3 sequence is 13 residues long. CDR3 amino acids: CAALRGMNTEAFF. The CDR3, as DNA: TGTGCAGCCCTCAGGGGAATGAACACTGAAGCTTTCTTT.

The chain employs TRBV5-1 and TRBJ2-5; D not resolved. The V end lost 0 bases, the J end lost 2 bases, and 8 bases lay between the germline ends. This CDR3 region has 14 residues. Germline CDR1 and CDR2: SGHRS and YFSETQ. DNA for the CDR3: TGCGCCAGCAGCTTGGTGGGTGAACAAGAGACCCAGTACTTC. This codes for CASSLVGEQETQYF.

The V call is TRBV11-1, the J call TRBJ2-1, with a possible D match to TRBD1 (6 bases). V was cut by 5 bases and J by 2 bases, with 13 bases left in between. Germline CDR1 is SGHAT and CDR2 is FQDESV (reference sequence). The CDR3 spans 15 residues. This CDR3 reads CASSGGGGAYNEQFF. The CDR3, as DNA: TGTGCCAGCAGCGGAGGTGGGGGCGCCTACAATGAGCAGTTCTTC.

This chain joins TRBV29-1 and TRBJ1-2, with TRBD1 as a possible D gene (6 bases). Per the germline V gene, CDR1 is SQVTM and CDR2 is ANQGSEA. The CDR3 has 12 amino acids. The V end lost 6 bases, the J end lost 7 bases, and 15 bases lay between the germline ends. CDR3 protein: CSVGNRVSGYTF. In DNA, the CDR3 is TGCAGCGTGGGAAACAGGGTTAGTGGCTACACCTTC.

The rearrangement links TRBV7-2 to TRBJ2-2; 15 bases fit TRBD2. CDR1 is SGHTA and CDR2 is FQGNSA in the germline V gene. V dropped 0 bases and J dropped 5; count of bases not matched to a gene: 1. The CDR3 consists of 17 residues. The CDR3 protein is CASSLAGLAGGTGELFF. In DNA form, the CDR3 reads TGTGCCAGCAGCTTAGCCGGACTAGCGGGAGGGACCGGGGAGCTGTTTTTT.

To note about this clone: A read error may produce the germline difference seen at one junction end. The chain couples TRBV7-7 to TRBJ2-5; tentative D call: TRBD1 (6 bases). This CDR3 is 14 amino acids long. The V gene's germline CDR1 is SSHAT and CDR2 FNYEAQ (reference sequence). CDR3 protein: CASSPTGSQETQYF. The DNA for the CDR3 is TGTGCTAGCAGCCCAACAGGGTCACAAGAGACCCAGTACTTC.

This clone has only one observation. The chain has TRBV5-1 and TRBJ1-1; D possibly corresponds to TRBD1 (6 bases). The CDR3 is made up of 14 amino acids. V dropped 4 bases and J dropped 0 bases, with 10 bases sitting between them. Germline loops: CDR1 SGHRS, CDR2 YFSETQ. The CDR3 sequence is CASSRTGMNTEAFF. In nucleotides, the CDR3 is TGCGCCAGCAGCCGTACAGGGATGAACACTGAAGCTTTCTTT.

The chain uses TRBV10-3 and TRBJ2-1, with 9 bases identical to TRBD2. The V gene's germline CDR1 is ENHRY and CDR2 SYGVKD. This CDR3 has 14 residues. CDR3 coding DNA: TGTGCGGCCGCTAGCGGGATCTCCTACAATGAGCAGTTCTTC. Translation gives CAAASGISYNEQFF.

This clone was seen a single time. CDR3: CASSVRVYGYTF. In nucleotides, the CDR3 is TGTGCCAGCAGTGTAAGAGTTTATGGCTACACCTTC. The chain couples TRBV2 to TRBJ1-2; D is unclear. This CDR3 spans 12 amino acids. Germline V gene data show CDR1 as SNHLY and CDR2 as FYNNEI. The ends were cut back, 4 bases at V and 5 bases at J, with 8 bases in the middle.